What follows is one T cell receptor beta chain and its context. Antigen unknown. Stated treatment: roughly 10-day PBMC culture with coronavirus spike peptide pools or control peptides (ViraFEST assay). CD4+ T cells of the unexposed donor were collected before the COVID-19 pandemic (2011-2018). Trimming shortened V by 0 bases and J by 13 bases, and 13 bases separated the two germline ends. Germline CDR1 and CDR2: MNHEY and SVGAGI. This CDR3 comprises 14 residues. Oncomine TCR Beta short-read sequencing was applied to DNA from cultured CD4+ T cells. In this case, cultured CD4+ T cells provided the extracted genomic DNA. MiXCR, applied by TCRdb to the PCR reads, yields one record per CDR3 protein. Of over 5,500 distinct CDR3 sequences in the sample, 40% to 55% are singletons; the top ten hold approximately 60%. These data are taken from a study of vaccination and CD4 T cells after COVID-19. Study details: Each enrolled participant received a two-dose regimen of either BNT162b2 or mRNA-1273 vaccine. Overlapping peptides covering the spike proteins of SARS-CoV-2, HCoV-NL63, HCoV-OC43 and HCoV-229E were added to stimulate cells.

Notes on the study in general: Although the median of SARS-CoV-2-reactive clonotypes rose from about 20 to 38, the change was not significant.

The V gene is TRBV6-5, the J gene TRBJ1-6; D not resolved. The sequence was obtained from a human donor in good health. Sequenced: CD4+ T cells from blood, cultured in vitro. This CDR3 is CASSYSRVSQPLHF. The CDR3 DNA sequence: TGTGCCAGCAGTTACTCACGGGTCTCTCAGCCCCTCCACTTT.